Here is one T cell receptor (beta chain) with its context. TCRdb keeps only in-frame clones here, not all; method: immunoSEQ multiplex PCR. In the table there are about 240,000 clones, approximately 86% of which are singletons. The CDR3 has 13 amino acids. From germline, CDR1 is LGHNA and CDR2 YNFKEQ. V gave up 2 bases and J gave up 7 bases, with 11 bases separating them. This sample was included in a study of cytomegalovirus exposure and HLA in healthy donors. V is TRBV4-2 and J is TRBJ1-2; D gene ambiguous. Source material: PBMCs. The clonotype was recovered from a woman in her 30s in good health and CMV-seropositive. CDR3 sequence (DNA): TGTGCCAGCAGCCAACTATCTTCAGGTGGCTACACCTTC. Residues: CASSQLSSGGYTF.